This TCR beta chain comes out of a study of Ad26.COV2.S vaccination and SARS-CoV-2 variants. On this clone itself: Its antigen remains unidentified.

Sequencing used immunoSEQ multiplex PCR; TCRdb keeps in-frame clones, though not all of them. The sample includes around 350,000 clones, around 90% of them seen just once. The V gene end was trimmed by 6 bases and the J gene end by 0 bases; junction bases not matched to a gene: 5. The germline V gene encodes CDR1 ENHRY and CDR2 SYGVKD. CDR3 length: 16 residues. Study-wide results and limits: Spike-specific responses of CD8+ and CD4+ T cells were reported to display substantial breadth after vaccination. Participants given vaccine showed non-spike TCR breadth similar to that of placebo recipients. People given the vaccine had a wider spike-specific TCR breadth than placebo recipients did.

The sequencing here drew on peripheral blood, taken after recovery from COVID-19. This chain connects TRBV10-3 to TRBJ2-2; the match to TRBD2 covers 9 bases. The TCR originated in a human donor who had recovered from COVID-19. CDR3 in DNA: TGTGCCATCAGCCATAGCGGGGGTGCGAACACCGGGGAGCTGTTTTTT. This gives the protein CAISHSGGANTGELFF.